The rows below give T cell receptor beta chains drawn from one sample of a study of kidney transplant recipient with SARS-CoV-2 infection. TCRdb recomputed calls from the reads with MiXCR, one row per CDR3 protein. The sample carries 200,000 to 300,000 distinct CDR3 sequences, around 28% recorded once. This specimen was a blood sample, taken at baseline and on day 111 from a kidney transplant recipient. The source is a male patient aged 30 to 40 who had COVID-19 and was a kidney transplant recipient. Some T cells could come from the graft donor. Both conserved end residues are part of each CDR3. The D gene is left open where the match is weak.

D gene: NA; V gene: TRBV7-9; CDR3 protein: CASSSDLPSWVETQYF
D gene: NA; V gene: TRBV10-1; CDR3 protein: CASSGPSRSRKTHGYTF
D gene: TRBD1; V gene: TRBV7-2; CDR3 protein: CAGSLQGDQPQHF
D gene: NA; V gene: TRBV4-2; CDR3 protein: CASSQDRRKGDYNEQFF
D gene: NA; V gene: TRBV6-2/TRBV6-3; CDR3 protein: CASNDVGSTNEKLFF
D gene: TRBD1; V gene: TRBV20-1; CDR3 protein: CSAATGGDEQYF
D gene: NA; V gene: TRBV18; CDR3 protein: CASSPNQGDYGYTF
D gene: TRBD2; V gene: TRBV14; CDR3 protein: CASSRSSGEADTGELFF
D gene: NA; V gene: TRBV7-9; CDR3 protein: CASTGRGRTEGYTF
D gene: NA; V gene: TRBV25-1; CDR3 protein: CASSIQKELGKTYGYTF
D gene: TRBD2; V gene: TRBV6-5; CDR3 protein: CASRLAGGMTGELFF
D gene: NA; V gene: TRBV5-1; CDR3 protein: CASSPNGQGGSPLHF
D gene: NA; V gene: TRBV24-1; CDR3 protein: CATSWGASTRKTYGYTF
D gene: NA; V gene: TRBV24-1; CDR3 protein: CATSASGSSYEQYF
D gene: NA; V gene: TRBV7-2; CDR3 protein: CASSLPRDSQKEQYF
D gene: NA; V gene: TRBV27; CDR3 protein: CASSPSSHEQYF
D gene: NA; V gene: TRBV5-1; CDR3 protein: CASEQSSVRKTYGYTF
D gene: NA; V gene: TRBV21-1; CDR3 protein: CASSRGETGGLWETQYF
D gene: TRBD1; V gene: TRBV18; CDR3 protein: CASSETGANEKLFF
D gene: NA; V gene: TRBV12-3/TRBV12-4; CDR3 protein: CASSHWSSFRKTYGYTF
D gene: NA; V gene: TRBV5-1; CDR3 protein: CASSLGYFYNEQFF
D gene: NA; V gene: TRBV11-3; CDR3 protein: CASSRQDLAKNIQYF
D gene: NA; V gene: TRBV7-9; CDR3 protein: CASKRDGYSGNTIYF
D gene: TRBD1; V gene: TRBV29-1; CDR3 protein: CSVRNPDRFNGYTF
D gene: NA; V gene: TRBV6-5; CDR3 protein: CAGSYVGGAGSLGETQYF
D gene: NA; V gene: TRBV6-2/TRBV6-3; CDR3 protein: CASSQLACIGKTYGYTF
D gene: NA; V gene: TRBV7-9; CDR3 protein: CASSSARYHGKTYGYTF
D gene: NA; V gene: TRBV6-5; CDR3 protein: CASTAGRGYTF
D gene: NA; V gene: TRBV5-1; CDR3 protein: CANSPGHNQPQHF
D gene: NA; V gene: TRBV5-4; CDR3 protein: CASRLAVPGKTYGYTF
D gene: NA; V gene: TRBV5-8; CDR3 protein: CASSRCHPRKTYGYTF
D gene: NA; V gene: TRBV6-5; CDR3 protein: CASSLGWARNTEAFF
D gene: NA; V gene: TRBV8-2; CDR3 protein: CGMVKRITQSRANVLTF
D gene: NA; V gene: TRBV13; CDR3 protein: CASSLPHRKSSYEQYF
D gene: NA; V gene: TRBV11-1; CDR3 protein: CASSENLKAGKTYGYTF
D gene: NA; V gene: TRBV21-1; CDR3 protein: CASSKLPPEAFF
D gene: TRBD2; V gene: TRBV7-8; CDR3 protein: CASSPRLAGHNEQFF
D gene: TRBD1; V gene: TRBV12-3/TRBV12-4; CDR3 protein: CASIPGTALYGYTF
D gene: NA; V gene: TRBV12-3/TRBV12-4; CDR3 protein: CASSPPTGANYGYTF
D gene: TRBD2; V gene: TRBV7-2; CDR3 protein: CASSSPGLAGGYPQETQYF
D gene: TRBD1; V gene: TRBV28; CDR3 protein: CASSLTGGAYTQYF
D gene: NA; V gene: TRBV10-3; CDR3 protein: CAISATTGTENTGELFF
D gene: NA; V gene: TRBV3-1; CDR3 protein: CASSTHHPISFSETQYF